This TCR beta chain was recorded in a study of T-cell memory formation after mild COVID-19. Study-wide context: The TCR clusters were mostly specific to one donor. Study observations and caveats: A subset of responding clones appeared in pre-infection memory, suggesting cross-reactive memory joined. Later expanders leaned toward CD4+, whereas clones contracting from day 15 to 85 were balanced CD4/CD8. Contracting CD4+ clones were located mainly in CM and EM, and CD8+ clones in EMRA.

CDR3 length: 14 amino acids. The germline V and J ends were trimmed by 9 bases and 2 bases, with 16 bases remaining between them. Germline CDR1 is MDHEN and CDR2 is SYDVKM. This clonotype was counted between two and nine times. What it recognizes is unknown. TCRdb used MiXCR to reprocess the 5' RACE reads, holding one entry per CDR3 protein. The top ten clones hold under 25% of a sample with a few hundred thousand distinct CDR3 sequences, roughly a tenth of them seen once. The clonotype originates from a man aged 18 to 30 who had mild COVID-19 (a few samples of this study predate the infection). Cell type and time point are not known. This sequence joins TRBV28 and TRBJ1-1; no clear D. Source material: PBMCs or a T cell subset sorted from them (not recorded which). The CDR3 DNA reads TGTGCCAGTCTCCCCCAGGCCTTCAACACTGAAGCTTTCTTT. Amino acid sequence: CASLPQAFNTEAFF.